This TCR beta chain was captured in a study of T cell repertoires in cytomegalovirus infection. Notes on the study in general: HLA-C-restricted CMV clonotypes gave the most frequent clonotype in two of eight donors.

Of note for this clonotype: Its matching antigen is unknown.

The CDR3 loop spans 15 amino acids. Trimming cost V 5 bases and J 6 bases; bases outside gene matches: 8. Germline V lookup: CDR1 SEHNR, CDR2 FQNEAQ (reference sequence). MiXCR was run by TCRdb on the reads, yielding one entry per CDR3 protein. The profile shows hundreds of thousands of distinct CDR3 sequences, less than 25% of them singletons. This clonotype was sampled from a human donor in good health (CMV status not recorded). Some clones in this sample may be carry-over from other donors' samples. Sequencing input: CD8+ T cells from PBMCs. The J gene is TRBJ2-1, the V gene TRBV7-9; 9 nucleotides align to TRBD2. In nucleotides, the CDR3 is TGTGCCAGCAGCCGATTAGCGGGAGCTCTCAATGAGCAGTTCTTC. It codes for CASSRLAGALNEQFF.